This is a list of T cell receptor beta chains from one sample in a study of cytomegalovirus exposure and HLA in healthy donors. This table comes from immunoSEQ multiplex PCR, and its TCRdb copy is limited to in-frame clones, with some not included. The data contain fewer than 200,000 clones, about three quarters of them singletons. The sequencing sample was made of PBMCs. The receptors come from a woman aged 25 to 39 in good health and CMV-seronegative. The CDR3 runs from the conserved cysteine through the conserved F or W. A D gene is named only where the DNA matches it firmly. Expanded clones are given a class, and other clones once, few, many or no size at all.

>NA|NA|TRBV28|TRBJ2-7|12
CASRVAGYEQYF
TGTGCCAGCAGGGTGGCGGGCTACGAGCAGTACTTC
>NA|NA|TRBV4-1|TRBJ1-3|13
CASSQQGGNTIYF
TGCGCCAGCAGCCAACAGGGTGGAAACACCATATATTTT
>TRBD1|NA|TRBV28|TRBJ1-1|15
CASIVIGTGNTEAFF
TGTGCCAGCATCGTTATTGGGACAGGGAACACTGAAGCTTTCTTT
>TRBD1|NA|TRBV6-1|TRBJ1-2|16
CASSATGTGTDYGYPF
TGTGCCAGCAGTGCTACCGGGACAGGGACCGACTATGGCTACCCCTTC
>TRBD2|NA|TRBV5-1|TRBJ2-1|16
CASSEGVGGTYNEQFF
TGCGCCAGCAGCGAGGGAGTGGGAGGGACCTACAATGAGCAGTTCTTC
>NA|NA|TRBV12-5|TRBJ1-2|14
CASGLLQGIYGYTF
TGTGCTAGTGGTTTGTTACAGGGTATCTATGGCTACACCTTC
>TRBD1|NA|TRBV28|TRBJ1-2|13
CASSLGQGYGYTF
TGTGCCAGCAGTTTAGGACAGGGGTATGGCTACACCTTC
>TRBD1|NA|TRBV11-2|TRBJ2-3|17
CASSLDPAGGTGNTQYF
TGTGCCAGCAGCTTAGATCCGGCAGGGGGCACAGGTAATACGCAGTATTTT
>TRBD1|NA|TRBV5-6|TRBJ1-3|16
CASSSATGGAGNTIYF
TGTGCCAGCAGCTCTGCAACAGGGGGCGCAGGAAACACCATATATTTT
>NA|NA|TRBV5-6|TRBJ1-5|14
CASSFRGSNQPQHF
TGTGCCAGCAGCTTCAGGGGAAGCAATCAGCCCCAGCATTTT
>TRBD2|few|TRBV25-1|TRBJ2-1|16
CASSAATGLAYNEQFF
TGTGCCAGCAGTGCAGCCACGGGACTAGCCTACAATGAGCAGTTCTTC
>TRBD1|few|TRBV10-1|TRBJ2-1|19
CASSELWGWTGGSYNEQFF
TGCGCCAGCAGTGAGTTATGGGGGTGGACAGGCGGGTCCTACAATGAGCAGTTCTTC
>TRBD1|NA|TRBV19|TRBJ1-2|15
CASSKDRGRSYGYTF
TGTGCCAGTAGTAAGGACAGGGGGCGAAGCTATGGCTACACCTTC
>NA|NA|TRBV6-5|TRBJ1-1|13
CASSKGLDTEAFF
TGTGCCAGCAGTAAGGGGTTGGACACTGAAGCTTTCTTT
>NA|NA|TRBV10-3|TRBJ2-3|13
CAISGGTTDTQYF
TGTGCCATCAGTGGCGGAACCACAGATACGCAGTATTTT
>NA|NA|TRBV28|TRBJ2-7|17
CASSFGGGKGSSYEQYF
TGTGCCAGCAGTTTCGGGGGTGGAAAGGGGAGCTCCTACGAGCAGTACTTC
>NA|NA|TRBV21-1|TRBJ2-1|16
CASSKGVLAGGYEQFF
TGTGCCAGCAGCAAAGGAGTGCTAGCGGGAGGGTATGAGCAGTTCTTC
>NA|few|TRBV6-1|TRBJ1-4|12
CASNHRAEKLFF
TGTGCCAGCAATCATCGCGCAGAAAAACTGTTTTTT
>NA|few|TRBV18|TRBJ1-5|16
CASSPQQGSGNQPQHF
TGTGCCAGCTCACCCCAGCAGGGTTCGGGCAATCAGCCCCAGCATTTT
>NA|few|TRBV2|TRBJ1-1|14
CASSRLDRNTEAFF
TGTGCCAGCAGTCGCCTCGACAGGAACACTGAAGCTTTCTTT
>NA|once|TRBV5-4|TRBJ2-1|14
CASSLSIEMDEQFF
TGTGCCAGCAGCCTATCAATTGAGATGGATGAGCAGTTCTTC
>NA|NA|TRBV5-1|TRBJ2-7|13
CASSYGQPNEQYF
TGCGCCAGCAGCTACGGACAGCCTAACGAGCAGTACTTC
>TRBD1|few|TRBV7-2|TRBJ1-5|15
CASSLGQGDNQPQHF
TGTGCCAGCAGCTTAGGACAGGGGGACAATCAGCCCCAGCATTTT
>NA|NA|TRBV30|TRBJ2-1|13
CACPSPGPAEQFF
TGTGCCTGCCCTAGCCCAGGACCTGCGGAGCAGTTCTTC
>TRBD2|NA|TRBV28|TRBJ2-1|17
CASSPHQGLAGAGEQFF
TGTGCCAGCAGTCCCCACCAGGGACTAGCGGGGGCGGGGGAGCAGTTCTTC
>TRBD1|NA|TRBV4-1|TRBJ2-7|14
CASSKPGQGPEQYF
TGCGCCAGCAGCAAGCCGGGACAGGGGCCCGAGCAGTACTTC
>TRBD2|NA|TRBV30|TRBJ2-7|12
CAWRTSGSMEYF
TGTGCCTGGAGGACTAGCGGGAGTATGGAGTACTTC
>NA|once|TRBV28|TRBJ1-1|11
CASGSSGEAFF
TGTGCCAGCGGAAGCAGCGGTGAAGCTTTCTTT
>NA|NA|TRBV4-1|TRBJ2-3|16
CASSQVYWTDTDTQYF
TGCGCCAGCAGCCAAGTTTATTGGACAGACACAGATACGCAGTATTTT
>NA|NA|TRBV2|TRBJ2-7|13
CASRGLALYEQYF
TGTGCCAGCCGGGGTCTAGCTTTGTACGAGCAGTACTTC
>NA|NA|TRBV7-9|TRBJ1-5|14
CASSSPRADQPQHF
TGTGCCAGCAGCTCCCCCAGGGCAGATCAGCCCCAGCATTTT
>TRBD1|few|TRBV6-1|TRBJ2-7|14
CATDDRGVAYEQYF
TGTGCCACCGATGACAGGGGAGTTGCCTACGAGCAGTACTTC
>NA|NA|TRBV28|TRBJ1-1|13
CATLVNLNTEAFF
TGTGCCACCCTAGTTAATCTGAACACTGAAGCTTTCTTT
>NA|NA|TRBV7-3|TRBJ1-6|13
CASSTGHNSPLHF
TGTGCCAGCAGCACAGGGCATAATTCACCCCTCCACTTT
>NA|NA|TRBV7-9|TRBJ1-3|14
CASSFRGGGNTIYF
TGTGCCAGCAGCTTTCGGGGTGGTGGAAACACCATATATTTT
>NA|NA|TRBV7-6|TRBJ2-1|14
CASSSTRRDNEQFF
TGTGCCAGCAGCTCTACCCGACGGGACAATGAGCAGTTCTTC
>NA|NA|TRBV29-1|TRBJ2-2|15
CSVEDLTAGAGELFF
TGCAGCGTTGAAGATCTGACGGCAGGGGCCGGGGAGCTGTTTTTT
>TRBD2|few|TRBV4-2|TRBJ2-5|17
CASSPRDSGGVQETQYF
TGTGCCAGCAGCCCGAGGGATAGCGGGGGGGTTCAAGAGACCCAGTACTTC
>TRBD2|NA|TRBV28|TRBJ2-5|15
CASRGSGRVVGTQYF
TGTGCCAGCAGAGGTAGCGGGAGGGTTGTTGGGACCCAGTACTTC
>NA|NA|TRBV30|TRBJ2-7|15
CAWSVRFRMTYEQYF
TGTGCCTGGAGTGTACGGTTCAGGATGACCTACGAGCAGTACTTC
>TRBD1|NA|TRBV19|TRBJ1-5|16
CASRYGTGGSNQPQHF
TGTGCCAGTAGGTACGGGACAGGGGGGAGCAATCAGCCCCAGCATTTT